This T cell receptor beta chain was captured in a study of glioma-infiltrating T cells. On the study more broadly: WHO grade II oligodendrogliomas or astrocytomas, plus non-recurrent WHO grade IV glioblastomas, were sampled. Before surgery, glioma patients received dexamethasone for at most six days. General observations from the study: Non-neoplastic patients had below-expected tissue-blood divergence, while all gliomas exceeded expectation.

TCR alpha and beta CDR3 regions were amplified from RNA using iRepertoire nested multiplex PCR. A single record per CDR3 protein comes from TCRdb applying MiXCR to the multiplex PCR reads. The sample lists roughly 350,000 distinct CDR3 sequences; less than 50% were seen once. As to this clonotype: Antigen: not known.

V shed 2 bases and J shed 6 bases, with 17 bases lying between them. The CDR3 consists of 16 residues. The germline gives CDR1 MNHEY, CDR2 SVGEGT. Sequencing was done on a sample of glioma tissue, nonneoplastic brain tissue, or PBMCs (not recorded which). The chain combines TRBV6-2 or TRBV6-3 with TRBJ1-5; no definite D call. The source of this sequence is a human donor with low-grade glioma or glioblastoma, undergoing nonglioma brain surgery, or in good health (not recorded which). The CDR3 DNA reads TGTGCCAGCAGTTACGTCCGGCCCCTTGGTGGTCAGCCCCAGCATTTT. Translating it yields CASSYVRPLGGQPQHF.